Sequencing of this T cell receptor (beta chain) was carried out in a study of radiation and T cells in renal cell carcinoma. CDR3 length equals 14 residues. The V end lost 2 bases, the J end lost 2 bases, and 8 bases lay between the germline ends. Per the germline V gene, CDR1 is SGHDN and CDR2 is FVKESK. The study's findings and limits: Baseline intratumoral clonotype presence is unknown without pretreatment biopsies.

Indicated time point: blood 2 weeks post-SBRT. Treatment indicated: 15 Gy SBRT to primary tumor, nephrectomy 4 weeks later. The patient's renal cell carcinoma had clear cell pathology. On this clone: Antigen specificity is unknown.

Measured with immunoSEQ multiplex PCR; TCRdb has only the in-frame clones, and not every one. The table has approximately 61,000 clones, around 80% seen once. This TCR derives from a man aged 55-75 years with renal cell carcinoma. The specimen comprised blood, sampled from a patient whose treatment included radiotherapy and nephrectomy. The chain recombines TRBV14 with TRBJ2-3, with D perhaps matching TRBD2 (6 bases). The CDR3 sequence: CASSQWRDTDTQYF. The CDR3 DNA reads TGTGCCAGCAGCCAATGGCGGGACACAGATACGCAGTATTTT.